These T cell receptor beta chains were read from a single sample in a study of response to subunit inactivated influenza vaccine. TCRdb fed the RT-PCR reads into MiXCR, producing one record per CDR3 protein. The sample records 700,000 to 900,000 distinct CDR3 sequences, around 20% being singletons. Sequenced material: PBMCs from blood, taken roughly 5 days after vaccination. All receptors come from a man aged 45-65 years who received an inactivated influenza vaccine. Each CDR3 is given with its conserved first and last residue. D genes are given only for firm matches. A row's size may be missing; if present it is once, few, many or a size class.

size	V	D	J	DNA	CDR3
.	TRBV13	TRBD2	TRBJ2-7	TGTGCCAGCAGCTTAGGGACTAGCGGGGGGCCTGGGTACTTC	CASSLGTSGGPGYF
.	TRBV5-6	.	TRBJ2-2	TGTGCCATCGGCCCCGGGCTTAACACCGGGGAGCTGCTTTTT	CAIGPGLNTGELLF
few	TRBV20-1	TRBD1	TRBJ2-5	TGCAGTGCTACCCTCCCGACAGGGGAAGAGACCCAGTACTTC	CSATLPTGEETQYF
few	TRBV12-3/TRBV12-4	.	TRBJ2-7	TGTGCCAGCAGTGGTGGCATCGGGGGCACACACTTC	CASSGGIGGTHF
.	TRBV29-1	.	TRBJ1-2	TGCAGCGTAATGGGGTTTTATGGCTACACCTTC	CSVMGFYGYTF
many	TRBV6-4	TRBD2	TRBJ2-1	TGTGCCAGCAAGGCGAGCGGGAGCTCCTACAATGAGCAGTTCTTC	CASKASGSSYNEQFF
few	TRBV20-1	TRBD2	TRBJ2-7	TGCAGTGCCTCTGGAGCGGGAGATTACGAGCAGTACTTC	CSASGAGDYEQYF
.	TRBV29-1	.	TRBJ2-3	TGCAGCGTTGAAATGCGGGATGTTGCAGATACGCAGTATTTT	CSVEMRDVADTQYF
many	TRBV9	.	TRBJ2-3	TGTGCCAGCAGCGTAGGCCCGCTATCGATAGCGCGCCCCACAGATACGCAGTATTTT	CASSVGPLSIARPTDTQYF
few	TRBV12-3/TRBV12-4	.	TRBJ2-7	TGTGCCAGTAAACCGGGCAGCTACTACGAGCAGTACTTC	CASKPGSYYEQYF
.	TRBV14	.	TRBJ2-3	TGTGCCAGCAGCCACCGGACTCCTGGCGCAGATACGCAGTATTTT	CASSHRTPGADTQYF
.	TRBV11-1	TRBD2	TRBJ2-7	TGTGCCAGCACAGCGGGGCGGCACGACGAGCAGTACTTC	CASTAGRHDEQYF
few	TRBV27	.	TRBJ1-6	TGTGCCAGCAGTTTCGCCAATTCACCCCTCCACTTT	CASSFANSPLHF
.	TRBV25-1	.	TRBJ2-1	TGTGCCAGCAGTGGATTACAGGCGGGAAGTGGGTTCTACAATGAGCAGTTCTTC	CASSGLQAGSGFYNEQFF
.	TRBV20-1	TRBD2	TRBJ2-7	TGCAGTGCGCCCCGGGACTATGGATCCTACGAGCAGTACTTC	CSAPRDYGSYEQYF
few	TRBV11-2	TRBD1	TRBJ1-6	TGTGCCAGCAATTCCCCGCTGGGACAGGGCTATTCACCCCTCCACTTT	CASNSPLGQGYSPLHF
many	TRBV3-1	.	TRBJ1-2	TGTGCCAGCAGCCGTGGGACAAATGGCTACACCTTC	CASSRGTNGYTF
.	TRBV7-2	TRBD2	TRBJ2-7	TGTGCCAGCAGCAGGGGACTAGCGGGATTCGGCTACGAGCAGTACTTC	CASSRGLAGFGYEQYF